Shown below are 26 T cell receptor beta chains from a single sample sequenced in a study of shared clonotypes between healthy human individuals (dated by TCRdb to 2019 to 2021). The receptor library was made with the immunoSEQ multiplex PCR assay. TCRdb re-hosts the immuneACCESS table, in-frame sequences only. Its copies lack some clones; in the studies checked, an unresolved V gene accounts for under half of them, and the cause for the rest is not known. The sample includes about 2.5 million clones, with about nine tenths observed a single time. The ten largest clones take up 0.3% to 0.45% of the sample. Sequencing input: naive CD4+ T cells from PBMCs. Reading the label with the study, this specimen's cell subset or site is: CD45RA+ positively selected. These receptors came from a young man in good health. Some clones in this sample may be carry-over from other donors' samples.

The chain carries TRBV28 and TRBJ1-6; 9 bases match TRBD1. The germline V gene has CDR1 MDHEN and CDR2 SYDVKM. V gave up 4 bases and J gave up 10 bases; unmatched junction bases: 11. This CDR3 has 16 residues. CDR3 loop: CASSSQPGQGKSPLHF. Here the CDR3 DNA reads TGTGCCAGCAGTTCCCAACCGGGACAGGGTAAATCACCCCTCCACTTT.

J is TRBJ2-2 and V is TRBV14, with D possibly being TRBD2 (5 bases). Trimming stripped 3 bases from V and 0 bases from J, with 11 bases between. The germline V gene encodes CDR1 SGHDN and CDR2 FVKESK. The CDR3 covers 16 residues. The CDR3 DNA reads TGTGCCAGCAGCCATCTTCGGGGAGCGAACACCGGGGAGCTGTTTTTT. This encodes CASSHLRGANTGELFF.

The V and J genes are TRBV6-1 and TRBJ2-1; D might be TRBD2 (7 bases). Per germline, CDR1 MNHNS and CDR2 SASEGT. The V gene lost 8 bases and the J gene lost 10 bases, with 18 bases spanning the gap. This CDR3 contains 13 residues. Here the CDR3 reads CASGREGGREQFF. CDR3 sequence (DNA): TGTGCCAGCGGGAGGGAGGGGGGGCGGGAGCAGTTCTTC.

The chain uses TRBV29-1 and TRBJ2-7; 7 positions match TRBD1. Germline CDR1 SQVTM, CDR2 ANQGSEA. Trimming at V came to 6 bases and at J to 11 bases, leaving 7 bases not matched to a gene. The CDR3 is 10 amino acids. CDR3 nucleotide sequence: TGCAGCGTGGCACAGGGGCATGAGTACTTC. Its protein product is CSVAQGHEYF.

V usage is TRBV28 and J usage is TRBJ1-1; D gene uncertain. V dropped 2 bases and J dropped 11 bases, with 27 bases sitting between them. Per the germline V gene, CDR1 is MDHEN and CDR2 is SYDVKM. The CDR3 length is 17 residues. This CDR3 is CASSLVAGGQAIGGAFF. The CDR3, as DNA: TGTGCCAGCAGTTTAGTAGCGGGAGGTCAGGCTATCGGAGGGGCTTTCTTT.

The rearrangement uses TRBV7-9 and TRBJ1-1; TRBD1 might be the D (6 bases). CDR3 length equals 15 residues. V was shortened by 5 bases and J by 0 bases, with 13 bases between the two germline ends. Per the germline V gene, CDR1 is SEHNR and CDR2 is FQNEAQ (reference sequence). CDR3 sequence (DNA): TGTGCCAGCAGCGGGGACAAATTGATGAACACTGAAGCTTTCTTT. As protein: CASSGDKLMNTEAFF.

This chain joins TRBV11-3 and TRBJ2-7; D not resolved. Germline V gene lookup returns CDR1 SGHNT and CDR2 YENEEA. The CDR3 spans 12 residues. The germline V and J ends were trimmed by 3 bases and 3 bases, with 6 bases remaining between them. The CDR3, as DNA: TGTGCCAGCAGCTTTTCGGGCTACGAGCAGTACTTC. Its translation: CASSFSGYEQYF.

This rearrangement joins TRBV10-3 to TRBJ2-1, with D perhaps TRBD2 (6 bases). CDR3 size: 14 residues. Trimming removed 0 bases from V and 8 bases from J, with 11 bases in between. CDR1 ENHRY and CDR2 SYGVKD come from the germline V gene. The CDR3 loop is CAISESSRDYEQFF. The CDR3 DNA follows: TGTGCCATCAGTGAGTCGAGTCGGGACTATGAGCAGTTCTTC.

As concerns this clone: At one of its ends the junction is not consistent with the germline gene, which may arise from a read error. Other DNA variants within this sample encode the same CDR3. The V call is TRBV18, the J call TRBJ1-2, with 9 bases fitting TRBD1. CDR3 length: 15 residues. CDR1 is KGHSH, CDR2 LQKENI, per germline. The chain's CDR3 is CASSPQGALGYGYTF. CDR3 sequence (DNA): TGTGCCAGCTCGCCACAGGGGGCGTTGGGCTATGGCTACACCTTC.

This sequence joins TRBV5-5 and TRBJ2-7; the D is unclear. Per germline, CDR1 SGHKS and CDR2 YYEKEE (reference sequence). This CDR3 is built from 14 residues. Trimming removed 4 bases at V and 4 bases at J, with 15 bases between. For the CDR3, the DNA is TGTGCCAGCAGCATTTCCGGGCCCTTTTACGAGCAGTACTTC. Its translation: CASSISGPFYEQYF.

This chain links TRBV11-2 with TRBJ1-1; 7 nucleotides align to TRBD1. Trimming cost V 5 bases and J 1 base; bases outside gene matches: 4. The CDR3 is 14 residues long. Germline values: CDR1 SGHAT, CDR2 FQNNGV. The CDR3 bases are TGTGCCAGCAGCGTGCGACAGGGGAACACTGAAGCTTTCTTT. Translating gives CASSVRQGNTEAFF.

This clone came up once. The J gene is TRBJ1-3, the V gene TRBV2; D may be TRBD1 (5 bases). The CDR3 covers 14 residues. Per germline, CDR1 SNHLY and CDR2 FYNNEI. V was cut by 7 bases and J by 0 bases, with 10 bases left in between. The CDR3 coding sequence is TGTGCCAGCAAGATGGGGGGCTCTGGAAACACCATATATTTT. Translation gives CASKMGGSGNTIYF. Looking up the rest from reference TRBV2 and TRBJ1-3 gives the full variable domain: EPEVTQTPSHQVTQMGQEVILRCVPISNHLYFYWYRQILGQKVEFLVSFYNNEISEKSEIFDDQFSVERPDGSNFTLKIRSTKLEDSAMYFCASKMGGSGNTIYFGEGSWLTVV.

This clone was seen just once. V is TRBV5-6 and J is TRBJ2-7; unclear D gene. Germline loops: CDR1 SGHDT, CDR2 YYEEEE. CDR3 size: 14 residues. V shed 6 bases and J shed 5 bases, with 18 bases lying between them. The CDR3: CASNPNGFSHEQYF. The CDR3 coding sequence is TGTGCCAGCAACCCAAACGGTTTTTCCCACGAGCAGTACTTC.

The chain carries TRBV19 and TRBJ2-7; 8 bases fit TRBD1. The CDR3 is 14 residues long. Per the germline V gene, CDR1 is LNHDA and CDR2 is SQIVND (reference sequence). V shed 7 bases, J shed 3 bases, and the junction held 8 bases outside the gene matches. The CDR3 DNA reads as TGTGCCAGTAAAGGCCAGGGGGCGATCTACGAGCAGTACTTC. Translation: CASKGQGAIYEQYF.

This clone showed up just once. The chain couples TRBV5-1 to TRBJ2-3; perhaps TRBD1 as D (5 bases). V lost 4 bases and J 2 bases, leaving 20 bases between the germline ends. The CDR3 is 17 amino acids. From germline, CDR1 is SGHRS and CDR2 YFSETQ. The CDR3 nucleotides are TGCGCCAGCAGCGTGCCGACAGCATCGACTCTCACAGATACGCAGTATTTT. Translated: CASSVPTASTLTDTQYF.

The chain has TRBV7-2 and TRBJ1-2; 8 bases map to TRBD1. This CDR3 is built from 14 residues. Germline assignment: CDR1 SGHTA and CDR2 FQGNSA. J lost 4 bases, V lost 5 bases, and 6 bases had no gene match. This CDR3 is CASSLRGTGYGYTF. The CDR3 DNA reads TGTGCCAGCAGCCTTCGAGGGACAGGCTATGGCTACACCTTC.

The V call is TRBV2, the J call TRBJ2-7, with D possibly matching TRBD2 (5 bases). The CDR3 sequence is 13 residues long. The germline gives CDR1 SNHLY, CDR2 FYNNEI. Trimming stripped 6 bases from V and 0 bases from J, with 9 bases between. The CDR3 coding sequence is TGTGCCAGCAGCTGGACTGCCTCCTACGAGCAGTACTTC. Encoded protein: CASSWTASYEQYF. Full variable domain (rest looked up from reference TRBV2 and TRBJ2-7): EPEVTQTPSHQVTQMGQEVILRCVPISNHLYFYWYRQILGQKVEFLVSFYNNEISEKSEIFDDQFSVERPDGSNFTLKIRSTKLEDSAMYFCASSWTASYEQYFGPGTRLTVT.

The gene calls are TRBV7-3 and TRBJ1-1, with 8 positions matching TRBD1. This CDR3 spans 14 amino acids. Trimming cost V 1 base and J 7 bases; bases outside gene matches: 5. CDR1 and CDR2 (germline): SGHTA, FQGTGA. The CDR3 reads CASSLSAGGVEAFF. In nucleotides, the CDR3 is TGTGCCAGCAGCTTAAGTGCAGGGGGCGTTGAAGCTTTCTTT.

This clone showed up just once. DNA for the CDR3: TGTGCCAGCAGTTTATGGCAGGGGACGAATCAGCCCCAGCATTTT. Translation gives CASSLWQGTNQPQHF. J is TRBJ1-5 and V is TRBV28; TRBD1 might be the D (6 bases). Trimming removed 0 bases at V and 4 bases at J, with 10 bases between. The germline V gene has CDR1 MDHEN and CDR2 SYDVKM. CDR3 length equals 15 residues.

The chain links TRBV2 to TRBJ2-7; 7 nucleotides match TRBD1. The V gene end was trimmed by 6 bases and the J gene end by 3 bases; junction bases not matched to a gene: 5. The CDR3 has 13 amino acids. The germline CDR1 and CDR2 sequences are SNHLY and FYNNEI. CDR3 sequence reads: CASSLTGFYEQYF. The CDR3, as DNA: TGTGCCAGCAGCTTGACAGGGTTCTACGAGCAGTACTTC.

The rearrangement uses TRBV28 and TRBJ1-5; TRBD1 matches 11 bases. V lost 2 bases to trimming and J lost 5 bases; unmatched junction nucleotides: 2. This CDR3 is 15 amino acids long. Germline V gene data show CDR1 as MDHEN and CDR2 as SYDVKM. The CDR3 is CASSLGTGGYQPQHF. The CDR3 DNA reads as TGTGCCAGCAGTTTAGGGACAGGGGGTTATCAGCCCCAGCATTTT.

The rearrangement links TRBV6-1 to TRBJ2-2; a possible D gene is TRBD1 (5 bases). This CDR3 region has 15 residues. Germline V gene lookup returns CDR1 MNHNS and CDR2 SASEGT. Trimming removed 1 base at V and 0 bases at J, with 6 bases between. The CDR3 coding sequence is TGTGCCAGCAGTGAAGGACAGCCGAACACCGGGGAGCTGTTTTTT. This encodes CASSEGQPNTGELFF.

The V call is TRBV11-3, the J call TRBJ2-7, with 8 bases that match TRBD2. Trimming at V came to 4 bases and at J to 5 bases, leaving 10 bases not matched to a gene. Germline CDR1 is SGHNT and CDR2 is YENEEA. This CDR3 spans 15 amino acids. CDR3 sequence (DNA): TGTGCCAGCAGCTCGGGACTAGTTGGGGGAGACGAGCAGTACTTC. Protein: CASSSGLVGGDEQYF.

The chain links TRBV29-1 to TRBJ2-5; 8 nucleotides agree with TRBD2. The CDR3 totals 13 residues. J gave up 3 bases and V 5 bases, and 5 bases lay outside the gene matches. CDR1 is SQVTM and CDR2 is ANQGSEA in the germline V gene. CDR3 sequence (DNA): TGCAGCGTTAGCGGGAGAGTCGAAGAGACCCAGTACTTC. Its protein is CSVSGRVEETQYF.

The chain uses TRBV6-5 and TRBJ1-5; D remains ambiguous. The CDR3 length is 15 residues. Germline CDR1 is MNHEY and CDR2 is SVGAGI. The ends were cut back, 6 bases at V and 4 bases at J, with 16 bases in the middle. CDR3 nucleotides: TGTGCCAGCAGGCAGGCCCCGATCCGGAATCAGCCCCAGCATTTT. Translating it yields CASRQAPIRNQPQHF.

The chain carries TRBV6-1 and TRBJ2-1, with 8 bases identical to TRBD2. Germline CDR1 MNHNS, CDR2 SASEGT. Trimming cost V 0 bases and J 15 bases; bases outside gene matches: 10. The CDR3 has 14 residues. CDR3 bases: TGTGCCAGCAGTGAAGCGCGAGTGGAGCGGGAGTGGTTCTTC. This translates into CASSEARVEREWFF.